This passage covers 29 T cell receptor beta chains from one sample sequenced in a study of tumor-infiltrating lymphocytes in primary liver carcinoma. Between about 17 and 34 mg of unsorted bulk tissue served as the source from which RNA and DNA were co-extracted. Synthesis of TCR beta cDNA was carried out from 450 to 500 ng total RNA with a constant-region primer. ARM-PCR was slightly modified, and three nested multiplex PCR rounds with it gave rise to the TCR beta libraries. Researchers ran the first two PCR rounds for roughly 11 cycles each with TRBV1-TRBV30 forward primers and a C-beta reverse primer. One entry per CDR3 protein, called by TCRdb with MiXCR from the multiplex PCR reads. The profile shows 100,000 to 150,000 distinct CDR3 sequences, 64% of them singletons. What was sequenced was liver tumor tissue from sampling region 3. The sample's subset: tumor region T3, left-lateral pole. The source of these receptors is a woman between 55 and 75 years old with primary liver carcinoma and hepatitis B virus infection.

To note about this clonotype: It may be a read error: a sequence one base away is much more abundant. This chain uses TRBV5-1 with TRBJ2-1; TRBD2 aligns across 9 bases. The CDR3 contains 16 residues. Germline CDR1 reads SGHRS; CDR2 reads YFSETQ. CDR3 coding DNA: TGCACCAGCAGCCCGTTTCAGGGCGGGAGGGCCGAGGAGCAGTTCTTC. Its translation: CTSSPFQGGRAEEQFF. The variable domain in full, with the rest retrieved from reference TRBV5-1 and TRBJ2-1, is KAGVTQTPRYLIKTRGQQVTLSCSPISGHRSVSWYQQTPGQGLQFLFEYFSETQRNKGNFPGRFSGRQFSNSRSEMNVSTLELGDSALYLCTSSPFQGGRAEEQFFGPGTRLTVL.

Concerning this clonotype itself: The CDR3 does not end in the conserved phenylalanine or tryptophan, so this is likely a read error. The J gene is TRBJ2-7, the V gene TRBV4-1; D unclear. The CDR3 has 14 amino acids. Germline V CDR1 and CDR2: MGHRA, YSYEKL. The CDR3 reads CASNQAISRYEQYL. The CDR3 nucleotides read TGCGCCAGCAACCAAGCAATCTCTCGCTACGAGCAGTACTTA.

The chain combines TRBV6-5 with TRBJ2-3; D perhaps matches TRBD2 (6 bases). Looked up from germline, CDR1 is MNHEY and CDR2 is SVGAGI. The germline V and J ends were trimmed by 4 bases and 1 base, with 21 bases remaining between them. The CDR3 loop spans 18 amino acids. The CDR3 bases are TGTGCCAGCAGTTGCTCTCGTGTGGGAGGCCTCGGCACAGATACGCAGTATTTT. Translating it yields CASSCSRVGGLGTDTQYF.

The chain carries TRBV11-2 and TRBJ2-1, with D possibly matching TRBD2 (5 bases). From germline, CDR1 is SGHAT and CDR2 FQNNGV. Deletions cut 10 bases from V and 0 bases from J, with 19 bases between. The CDR3 contains 16 residues. CDR3 region: CAIRLERMSSYNEQFF. DNA of the CDR3: TGTGCCATCAGGTTAGAGCGGATGAGCTCCTACAATGAGCAGTTCTTC.

A word on this clonotype: Mismatch with germline at one junction end may stem from a read error. This chain links TRBV11-3 with TRBJ2-3, with D uncertain. The CDR3 length is 12 residues. The germline gives CDR1 SGHNT, CDR2 YENEEA. CDR3 residues: CASRGESDTQHF. Here the CDR3 DNA reads TGTGCCAGCAGAGGCGAGTCGGATACGCAGCATTTC.

This clonotype was detected only once. Since the CDR3 does not end with the conserved phenylalanine or tryptophan, this likely comes from a read error. The chain couples TRBV29-1 to TRBJ2-1; 8 nucleotides align to TRBD1. CDR1 SQVTM and CDR2 ANQGSEA come from the germline V gene. The CDR3 sequence is 13 residues long. CDR3: CSVEGDRNNEQFP. CDR3 sequence (DNA): TGTAGCGTTGAGGGGGACAGGAACAATGAGCAGTTCCCC.

As concerns this clonotype: This could be a read error, since a much larger clone is one nucleotide away. The rearrangement joins TRBV5-4 to TRBJ2-5; D might be TRBD2 (6 bases). Per germline, CDR1 SGHNT and CDR2 YYREEE (reference sequence). V was trimmed by 4 bases and J by 2 bases, leaving 12 bases between them. The CDR3 spans 14 residues. The CDR3 DNA reads as TGTGCCAGCAGCAACGAGGGACTGCAAGAGACCCAGTACTTC. Translated, it gives CASSNEGLQETQYF.

This clonotype was observed a single time. Germline is not matched at one junction end, which may reflect a read error. This rearrangement joins TRBV28 to TRBJ2-5; D possibly corresponds to TRBD1 (6 bases). This CDR3 spans 14 amino acids. Looked up from germline, CDR1 is MDHEN and CDR2 is SYDVKM. The chain's CDR3 is CVSSFGGPQETQYF. DNA for the CDR3: TGTGTCAGCAGTTTTGGGGGCCCACAAGAGACCCAGTACTTC.

The rearrangement joins TRBV5-1 to TRBJ2-3; D ambiguous. Between the trimmed V and J ends, which lost 2 bases and 10 bases, there was a span of 17 bases. The CDR3 is 14 amino acids. Germline lookup yields CDR1 SGHRS and CDR2 YFSETQ. This CDR3 is CASSLRTERAAQYF. The CDR3 bases are TGCGCCAGCAGCTTACGGACGGAACGGGCTGCGCAGTATTTT.

As regards this clonotype: A junction end diverges from the germline sequence, so it may reflect a read error. V is TRBV11-2 and J is TRBJ1-2; D gene uncertain. This CDR3 contains 12 residues. Germline-derived CDR1 and CDR2 are SGHAT and FQNNGV. In DNA, the CDR3 is TGTGCCAGCATCTTAGGCAACGTGGGCTACACCTTC. Translation: CASILGNVGYTF.

The rearrangement links TRBV24-1 to TRBJ2-3; 7 nucleotides line up with TRBD1. Looked up from germline, CDR1 is KGHDR and CDR2 is SFDVKD. The CDR3 has 18 residues. Unmatched junction bases numbered 15, after V lost 4 bases and J lost 3 bases. CDR3 amino acids: CATSDRITGASPTDTQYF. In nucleotides, the CDR3 is TGTGCCACCAGTGACCGAATTACAGGGGCTTCCCCTACAGATACGCAGTATTTT.

To note about this clonotype: A read error may account for a junction end that differs from germline. The V call is TRBV4-1, the J call TRBJ2-5; D remains unclear. Looked up from germline, CDR1 is MGHRA and CDR2 is YSYEKL. The CDR3 runs 14 residues. The CDR3 DNA sequence: TGCGCCAGCAGCCCTATAAGGGCCCAAGAGGCCCAATACTTC. Protein: CASSPIRAQEAQYF.

This clonotype was observed a handful of times. A single base separates this from a much larger clone, so it may be a read error. V and J are TRBV10-3 and TRBJ2-1; tentatively, D is TRBD2 (5 bases). The length of the CDR3 is 13 residues. V lost 5 bases to trimming and J lost 7 bases, with 12 bases between them. Germline CDR1 and CDR2: ENHRY and SYGVKD. CDR3 DNA sequence: TGTGCCATCAGTACCCGACGGGGAAATGAGCAGTTCTTC. It is translated as CAISTRRGNEQFF.

This clonotype was seen only once. Since the CDR3 does not end with the conserved phenylalanine or tryptophan, this likely comes from a read error. The rearrangement links TRBV12-3 or TRBV12-4 to TRBJ1-1; weak D call: TRBD1 (6 bases). There are 14 residues in the CDR3. V lost 5 bases, J lost 1 base, and 11 bases lay in between. The CDR3: CASSPVTGNTEAFY. The CDR3 DNA reads TGTGCCAGCAGTCCCGTGACAGGGAACACTGAAGCTTTCTAT.

In this sample, this clonotype turned up a few times. A much larger clone is a single base away; this may be a read error. Given the absence of the conserved phenylalanine or tryptophan at the CDR3 end, a read error is likely. The chain uses TRBV6-5 and TRBJ1-3; no clear D gene. The CDR3 totals 14 residues. CDR1 is MNHEY, CDR2 SVGAGI, per germline. V was shortened by 6 bases and J by 0 bases, with 9 bases between the two germline ends. CDR3 sequence reads: CASRLQNSGNTIYS. The CDR3, as DNA: TGTGCCAGCAGGTTACAGAACTCTGGAAACACCATATATTCT.

As concerns this clonotype: A read error is likely, as this CDR3 ends without the conserved phenylalanine or tryptophan. This chain connects TRBV6-6 to TRBJ1-2; 7 bases line up with TRBD1. Germline-derived CDR1 and CDR2 are MNHNY and SVGAGI (reference sequence). V trimming: 2 bases; J trimming: 10 bases; junction bases outside the gene matches: 7. This CDR3 has 13 residues. This CDR3 reads CASSYGNRGDYTL. The CDR3, as DNA: TGTGCCAGCAGTTACGGGAACAGGGGCGACTACACCCTC.

Turning to this clonotype: A much larger clone differs by one base, so this may be a read error. The rearrangement links TRBV7-8 to TRBJ1-5; D not resolved. The length of the CDR3 is 14 residues. Germline loops: CDR1 SGHVS, CDR2 FQNEAQ. The CDR3 sequence: CASSLQQSNEPQHF. The CDR3 nucleotides read TGTGCCAGCAGCTTACAACAGAGCAATGAGCCCCAGCATTTT.

As concerns this clonotype: Sequence at one end of the junction differs from germline and may be a read error. The rearrangement links TRBV11-2 to TRBJ1-1; D is unclear. The CDR3 is made up of 12 amino acids. Germline V gene sequence: CDR1 SGHAT, CDR2 FQNNGV. CDR3 coding DNA: TGTCCCAGGAGCGCAATTTGGACTGAAGCCTTCTTT. It specifies CPRSAIWTEAFF.

A remark on this clonotype: This clone may be a read error of a much larger clone one base away. The chain recombines TRBV6-1 with TRBJ2-6, with D possibly matching TRBD1 (5 bases). This CDR3 region has 17 residues. Germline V gives CDR1 MNHNS, CDR2 SASEGT. The CDR3 nucleotides read TGTGCCAGCAGTGAAGCGCTTTTTGGCTCTGGGGCCAACATCCTGACTTTC. Protein: CASSEALFGSGANILTF.

The chain has TRBV7-9 and TRBJ2-7; 7 bases line up with TRBD1. The CDR3 consists of 14 residues. Germline V gene data show CDR1 as SEHNR and CDR2 as FQNEAQ (reference sequence). Trimming took 5 bases from V and 2 from J; bases not matched to a gene: 6. The CDR3 nucleotides are TGTGCCAGCAGCCCGACAGGGATCCCCTACGAGCAGTACTTC. As protein: CASSPTGIPYEQYF.

On this clonotype itself: This may arise from a read error, as a much more abundant clone is one base away. V is TRBV7-8 and J is TRBJ1-6; D is unresolved. Germline values: CDR1 SGHVS, CDR2 FQNEAQ. The CDR3 is made up of 13 amino acids. CDR3 in DNA: TGTGCCAGCAGCTTTTTCTGGAATTCACCCCACCACTTT. Its translation is CASSFFWNSPHHF.

Remarks on this clonotype: A much more abundant neighbour one base away suggests this may be a read error. The V call is TRBV2, the J call TRBJ1-5; D is uncertain. Germline CDR1 SNHLY, CDR2 FYNNEI. This CDR3 comprises 12 residues. The CDR3 nucleotides read TGTGCCAGCAGTGACGGGGATCAGTCCCAGCATTTT. Its translation is CASSDGDQSQHF.

A remark on this clonotype: The missing conserved phenylalanine or tryptophan at the end of this CDR3 makes a read error likely. In DNA, the CDR3 is TGTGCCAGCTGCTTAGACCCCGGTTACTCACCCCTCCACCTT. This translates into CASCLDPGYSPLHL. The V and J genes are TRBV11-2 and TRBJ1-6; D uncertain. Germline values: CDR1 SGHAT, CDR2 FQNNGV. The CDR3 runs 14 residues.

The rearrangement links TRBV29-1 to TRBJ1-3; D call uncertain. Germline V CDR1 and CDR2: SQVTM, ANQGSEA. The V end lost 5 bases, the J end lost 0 bases, and 11 bases lay between the germline ends. There are 14 residues in the CDR3. CDR3 in amino acids: CSVSAGRSGNTIYF. For the CDR3, the DNA is TGCAGCGTTAGCGCCGGGCGCTCTGGAAACACCATATATTTT.

This clonotype has a count of ten or more. This chain uses TRBV6-5 with TRBJ2-3, with D hard to call. Per the germline V gene, CDR1 is MNHEY and CDR2 is SVGAGI. V was cut by 3 bases and J by 1 base, with 8 bases left in between. This CDR3 comprises 14 residues. As DNA, the CDR3 is TGTGCCAGCAGTTATGTGTCCGGCACAGATACGCAGTATTTT. Protein product: CASSYVSGTDTQYF.

Points on this clonotype: A much larger clone sits a single nucleotide away, making a read error possible. V and J are TRBV29-1 and TRBJ2-5, with 10 positions matching TRBD2. Looked up from germline, CDR1 is SQVTM and CDR2 is ANQGSEA. The CDR3 is made up of 14 amino acids. The CDR3 reads CGVPTAGGLETQYF. CDR3 sequence (DNA): TGCGGCGTTCCAACAGCGGGAGGGCTGGAGACCCAGTACTTC.

This clonotype was picked up one time. A much larger clonotype is one base distant, so this may be a read error. The rearrangement joins TRBV28 to TRBJ2-1, with 14 bases aligning to TRBD2. The length of the CDR3 is 17 residues. The germline V gene encodes CDR1 MDHEN and CDR2 SYDVKM. V lost 9 bases and J lost 9; bases outside the gene matches: 16. The CDR3 DNA reads as TGTGCCAGGAGAGAAAACCCGGGACTAGCGGGAGTGGTTGAGCAGTTCTTC. Encoded protein: CARRENPGLAGVVEQFF.

Comments on this clonotype: Just one base apart from a much larger clone, this may be a read error. The chain joins TRBV28 to TRBJ2-2; 9 bases map to TRBD1. The V gene's germline CDR1 is MDHEN and CDR2 SYDVKM. CDR3 length: 17 amino acids. CDR3 DNA sequence: TGTGCCAGCAGCTTCGGGGGGACAGGGAGTTCCACCGGGGGGCTGTTTTTT. Its translation is CASSFGGTGSSTGGLFF.

Remarks on this clonotype: A clone one base away is much larger, so this may be a read error. The chain carries TRBV7-9 and TRBJ2-1, with TRBD2 as a possible D gene (5 bases). Deletions cut 3 bases from V and 8 bases from J, with 17 bases between. The CDR3 sequence is 15 residues long. CDR1 is SEHNR, CDR2 FQNEAQ, per germline (reference sequence). CDR3 DNA: TGTGCCAGCAGCTTCCTCGGACTGGGAACCGATGAGCAGTTCTTC. Translation gives CASSFLGLGTDEQFF. The complete variable domain, with remaining parts taken from reference TRBV7-9 and TRBJ2-1, reads DTGVSQNPRHKITKRGQNVTFRCDPISEHNRLYWYRQTLGQGPEFLTYFQNEAQLEKSRLLSDRFSAERPKGSFSTLEIQRTEQGDSAMYLCASSFLGLGTDEQFFGPGTRLTVL.